The subject of this entry is one T cell receptor (beta chain). The data stem from a study of cytomegalovirus exposure and HLA in healthy donors. For the study at large: Researchers previously reported finding roughly 120 million unique TCR beta sequences from roughly 200 million T cells. Inside one of the first data releases sat around 86 million unique TCRs taken from HLA-typed donors.

The length of the CDR3 is 14 residues. V shed 0 bases, J shed 2 bases, and the junction held 1 base outside the gene matches. The germline V gene encodes CDR1 LGHNA and CDR2 YSLEER. PCR involved 60 Vbeta and 13 Jbeta primers. The method was immunoSEQ multiplex PCR; TCRdb's version includes in-frame clones alone and lacks a portion of them. The table shows roughly 180,000 clones, with roughly 85% occurring only once. The receptor was derived from a man between 50 and 59 years old in good health and CMV-seropositive. What was sequenced was PBMCs. V and J are TRBV4-3 and TRBJ2-7, with 7 bases that match TRBD1. The CDR3 sequence is CASSQEQGTYEQYF. The CDR3 DNA sequence: TGCGCCAGCAGCCAAGAACAGGGGACCTACGAGCAGTACTTC.